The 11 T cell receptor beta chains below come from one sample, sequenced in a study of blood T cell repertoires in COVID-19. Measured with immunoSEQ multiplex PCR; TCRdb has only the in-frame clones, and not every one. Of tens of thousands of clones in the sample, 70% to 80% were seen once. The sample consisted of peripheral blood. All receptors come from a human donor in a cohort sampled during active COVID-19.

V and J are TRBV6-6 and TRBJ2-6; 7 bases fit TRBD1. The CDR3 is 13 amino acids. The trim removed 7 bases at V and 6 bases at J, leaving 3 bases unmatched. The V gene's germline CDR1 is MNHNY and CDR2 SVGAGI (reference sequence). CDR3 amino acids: CASTGGLANVLTF. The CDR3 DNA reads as TGTGCCAGCACAGGGGGTCTGGCCAACGTCCTGACTTTC.

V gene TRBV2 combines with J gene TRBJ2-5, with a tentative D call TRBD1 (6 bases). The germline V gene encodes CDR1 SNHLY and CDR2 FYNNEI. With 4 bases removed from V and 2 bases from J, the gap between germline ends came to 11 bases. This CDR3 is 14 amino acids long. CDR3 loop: CASSGGTPQETQYF. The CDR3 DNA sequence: TGTGCCAGCAGTGGAGGGACACCTCAAGAGACCCAGTACTTC.

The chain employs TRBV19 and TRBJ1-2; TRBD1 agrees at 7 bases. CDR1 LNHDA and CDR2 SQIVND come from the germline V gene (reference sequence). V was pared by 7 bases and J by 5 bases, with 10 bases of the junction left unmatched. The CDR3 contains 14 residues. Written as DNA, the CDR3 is TGTGCCAGTAAAGTAAGGGGGCGCCGATATGGCTACACCTTC. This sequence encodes CASKVRGRRYGYTF.

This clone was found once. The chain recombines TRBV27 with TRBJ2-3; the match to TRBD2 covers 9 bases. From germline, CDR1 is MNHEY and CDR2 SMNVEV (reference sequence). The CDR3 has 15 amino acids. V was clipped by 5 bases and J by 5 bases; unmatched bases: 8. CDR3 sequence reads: CASSPPGLARDTQYF. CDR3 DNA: TGTGCCAGCAGTCCTCCGGGACTAGCCAGAGATACGCAGTATTTT.

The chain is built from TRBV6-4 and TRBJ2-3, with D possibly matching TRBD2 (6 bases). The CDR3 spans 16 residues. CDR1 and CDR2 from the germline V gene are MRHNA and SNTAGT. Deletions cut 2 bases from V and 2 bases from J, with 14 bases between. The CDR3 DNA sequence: TGTGCCAGCAGTGACGCTGGGGGGAGCGCCACAGATACGCAGTATTTT. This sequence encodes CASSDAGGSATDTQYF.

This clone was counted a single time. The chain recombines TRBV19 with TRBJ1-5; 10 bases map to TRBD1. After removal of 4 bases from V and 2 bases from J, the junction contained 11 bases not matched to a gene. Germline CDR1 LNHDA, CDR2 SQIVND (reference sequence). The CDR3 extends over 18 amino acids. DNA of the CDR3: TGTGCCAGTAGTACTCGGGGGGGGACAGGGGCGCGCAATCAGCCCCAGCATTTT. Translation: CASSTRGGTGARNQPQHF.

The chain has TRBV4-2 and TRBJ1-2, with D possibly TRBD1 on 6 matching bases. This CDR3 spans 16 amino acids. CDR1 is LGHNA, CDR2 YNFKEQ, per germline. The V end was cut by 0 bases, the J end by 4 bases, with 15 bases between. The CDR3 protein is CASSQDRQVQGYGYTF. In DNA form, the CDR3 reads TGTGCCAGCAGCCAAGATAGGCAAGTACAGGGCTATGGCTACACCTTC.

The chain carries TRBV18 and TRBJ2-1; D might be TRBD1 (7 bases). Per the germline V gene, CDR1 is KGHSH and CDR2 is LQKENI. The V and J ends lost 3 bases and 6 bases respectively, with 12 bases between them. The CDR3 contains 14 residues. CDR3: CASSPGGQLNEQFF. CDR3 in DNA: TGTGCCAGCTCACCGGGGGGACAGCTCAATGAGCAGTTCTTC.

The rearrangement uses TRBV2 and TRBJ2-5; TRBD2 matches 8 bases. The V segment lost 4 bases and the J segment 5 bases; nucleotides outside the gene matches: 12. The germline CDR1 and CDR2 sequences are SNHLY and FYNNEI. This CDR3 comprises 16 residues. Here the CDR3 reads CASSAERGNRGETQYF. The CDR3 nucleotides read TGTGCCAGCAGTGCTGAGCGGGGGAACCGGGGGGAGACCCAGTACTTC.

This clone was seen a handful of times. The CDR3 protein is CASSIGTGGGEQYF. The CDR3, as DNA: TGTGCCAGCAGCATCGGGACAGGTGGAGGCGAGCAGTACTTC. The chain carries TRBV7-8 and TRBJ2-7; 8 nucleotides align to TRBD1. CDR1 is SGHVS and CDR2 is FQNEAQ in the germline V gene. This CDR3 is 14 amino acids long. V was clipped by 5 bases and J by 6 bases; unmatched bases: 9.

The CDR3 sequence is CASWEPGGLILGEQFF. Here the CDR3 DNA reads TGTGCCAGCTGGGAGCCGGGAGGCCTTATTTTGGGCGAGCAGTTCTTC. The gene calls are TRBV5-8 and TRBJ2-1, with 7 bases matching TRBD2. This CDR3 comprises 16 residues. CDR1 SGHTS and CDR2 YDEGEE come from the germline V gene. Trimming took 7 bases from V and 10 from J; bases not matched to a gene: 20.